This TCR beta chain comes out of a study of beta chain features in type 1 diabetes. Whole-study results and caveats: HLA effects on TCRB rearrangement stayed unresolved here.

Comments on this clone: Its antigen is currently unknown.

Investigators reverse transcribed all isolated RNA, so they sequenced expressed TCRB transcripts. The assay was immunoSEQ multiplex PCR, and TCRdb's table has in-frame clones only and misses some. The sample lists 300,000 to 400,000 clones, around an eighth seen once, with approximately 0.015% in the top ten. This CDR3 has 16 amino acids. Germline V gives CDR1 KGHSH, CDR2 LQKENI. Trimming took 1 base from V and 8 from J, leaving 17 bases between them. The J gene is TRBJ1-4, the V gene TRBV18, with D unclear. The specimen was naive CD4+ T cells from blood. This sequence was found in a man aged 18 to 29 in good health. The CDR3 DNA reads TGTGCCAGCTCACCACGAGGGCCCAGGCTCGAAGAAAAACTGTTTTTT. It specifies CASSPRGPRLEEKLFF.